The 25 T cell receptor beta chains below come from one sample, sequenced in a study of cytomegalovirus exposure and HLA in healthy donors. Both 60 Vbeta primers and 13 Jbeta primers went into the PCR. Clones were sequenced by immunoSEQ multiplex PCR, and TCRdb holds only the in-frame ones, with some missing. The data show under 200,000 clones, around 76% seen once. Sequencing was performed on PBMCs. The receptors were sampled from a girl between 10 and 17 years old in good health and CMV-seropositive.

The chain couples TRBV28 to TRBJ2-7; D uncertain. The V gene's germline CDR1 is MDHEN and CDR2 SYDVKM. V was clipped by 4 bases and J by 3 bases, with 13 bases between them. The CDR3 totals 14 residues. The DNA of the CDR3 is TGTGCCAGCAGTTCATTCCCTCCGGGCTACGAGCAGTACTTC. Translating it yields CASSSFPPGYEQYF.

The J gene is TRBJ2-3, the V gene TRBV11-2; D is unresolved. Germline V gene data show CDR1 as SGHAT and CDR2 as FQNNGV. The CDR3 sequence is 14 residues long. Trimming took 1 base from V and 0 from J, leaving 5 bases between them. CDR3 loop: CASSLGGSTDTQYF. DNA of the CDR3: TGTGCCAGCAGCTTAGGAGGTAGCACAGATACGCAGTATTTT.

V gene TRBV9 combines with J gene TRBJ1-3; D is perhaps TRBD1 (5 bases). Per germline, CDR1 SGDLS and CDR2 YYNGEE. The ends were cut back, 4 bases at V and 0 bases at J, with 11 bases in the middle. CDR3 size: 15 residues. DNA of the CDR3: TGTGCCAGCAGCTCGGACATAAGCTCTGGAAACACCATATATTTT. Its translation: CASSSDISSGNTIYF. The entire variable domain, with the rest obtained from reference TRBV9 and TRBJ1-3, is as follows: DSGVTQTPKHLITATGQRVTLRCSPRSGDLSVYWYQQSLDQGLQFLIQYYNGEERAKGNILERFSAQQFPDLHSELNLSSLELGDSALYFCASSSDISSGNTIYFGEGSWLTVV.

The chain has TRBV19 and TRBJ1-2; D is unclear. The CDR3 covers 12 residues. Trimming stripped 4 bases from V and 3 bases from J, with 6 bases between. Per germline, CDR1 LNHDA and CDR2 SQIVND (reference sequence). The chain's CDR3 is CASSTYDYGYTF. In nucleotides, the CDR3 is TGTGCCAGTAGTACGTATGACTATGGCTACACCTTC.

The table lists this clone with a few counts. This chain uses TRBV18 with TRBJ1-3; D gene ambiguous. Germline loops: CDR1 KGHSH, CDR2 LQKENI. The V end lost 5 bases, the J end lost 0 bases, and 17 bases lay between the germline ends. The CDR3 is made up of 17 amino acids. CDR3 region: CASSTSLPEVSGNTIYF. The CDR3 DNA reads TGTGCCAGCTCAACCAGTCTGCCTGAAGTCTCTGGAAACACCATATATTTT.

The genes are TRBV6-6 and TRBJ2-3; D unclear. The germline V and J ends were trimmed by 0 bases and 4 bases, with 11 bases remaining between them. This CDR3 is 15 amino acids long. Per the germline V gene, CDR1 is MNHNY and CDR2 is SVGAGI (reference sequence). In DNA, the CDR3 is TGTGCCAGCAGTTACTCCAGGTCTTGGTCAGATACGCAGTATTTT. Residues: CASSYSRSWSDTQYF.

This chain links TRBV27 with TRBJ2-3, with a tentative D call TRBD1 (6 bases). CDR1 and CDR2 (germline): MNHEY, SMNVEV (reference sequence). V dropped 4 bases and J dropped 1 base, with 9 bases sitting between them. This CDR3 has 14 residues. The CDR3 DNA sequence: TGTGCCAGCAGTTCGCCAGGGGGCACAGATACGCAGTATTTT. This encodes CASSSPGGTDTQYF.

The V call is TRBV5-1, the J call TRBJ2-3; 10 nucleotides line up with TRBD2. CDR1 is SGHRS, CDR2 YFSETQ, per germline. The junction had 1 base not matched to a gene; V was cut back by 0 bases and J by 6 bases. The CDR3 loop spans 14 amino acids. The DNA for the CDR3 is TGCGCCAGCAGCTTGGATAGCGGGGGGGATACGCAGTATTTT. Its translation: CASSLDSGGDTQYF.

The genes are TRBV7-9 and TRBJ2-2; possible D gene TRBD1, 5 bases. V lost 0 bases to trimming and J lost 5 bases, with 10 bases between them. Germline CDR1 and CDR2: SEHNR and FQNEAQ (reference sequence). This CDR3 contains 15 residues. CDR3 nucleotide sequence: TGTGCCAGCAGCTTAGCAGGGGCGTATACCGGGGAGCTGTTTTTT. As protein: CASSLAGAYTGELFF.

J is TRBJ1-1 and V is TRBV29-1; the match to TRBD1 covers 7 bases. This CDR3 region has 15 residues. The trim removed 0 bases at V and 1 base at J, leaving 5 bases unmatched. Germline V CDR1 and CDR2: SQVTM, ANQGSEA. Here the CDR3 DNA reads TGCAGCGTTGAAGATGAGGGGGCATGGAACACTGAAGCTTTCTTT. Amino acid sequence: CSVEDEGAWNTEAFF.

The table lists this clone with a count of one. V and J are TRBV7-3 and TRBJ2-1; a weak D match, TRBD2 (6 bases). The CDR3 totals 16 residues. The ends were cut back, 3 bases at V and 1 base at J, with 13 bases in the middle. The germline gives CDR1 SGHTA, CDR2 FQGTGA. This CDR3 reads CASSFSGSSSYNEQFF. DNA for the CDR3: TGTGCCAGCAGCTTTTCCGGGAGCTCATCCTACAATGAGCAGTTCTTC.

This sequence joins TRBV2 and TRBJ1-2, with 9 bases matching TRBD1. After removal of 7 bases from V and 1 base from J, the junction contained 4 bases not matched to a gene. The CDR3 has 14 amino acids. Per germline, CDR1 SNHLY and CDR2 FYNNEI. CDR3 bases: TGTGCCAGCAAAGGGGACAGGGTTAACTATGGCTACACCTTC. It specifies CASKGDRVNYGYTF.

The chain couples TRBV28 to TRBJ2-7; D gene uncertain. Germline loops: CDR1 MDHEN, CDR2 SYDVKM. Trimming took off 1 base at V and 2 bases at J, with 12 bases between the two ends. There are 15 residues in the CDR3. CDR3 sequence: CASSLFPSYPYEQYF. The CDR3 nucleotides are TGTGCCAGCAGTTTATTTCCTAGTTACCCCTACGAGCAGTACTTC. Full variable domain (missing parts from reference TRBV28 and TRBJ2-7): DVKVTQSSRYLVKRTGEKVFLECVQDMDHENMFWYRQDPGLGLRLIYFSYDVKMKEKGDIPEGYSVSREKKERFSLILESASTNQTSMYLCASSLFPSYPYEQYFGPGTRLTVT.

This sequence joins TRBV2 and TRBJ2-3; no clear D gene. This CDR3 comprises 16 residues. V shed 10 bases and J shed 3 bases, with 23 bases lying between them. The germline V gene encodes CDR1 SNHLY and CDR2 FYNNEI. The CDR3 bases are TGTGCCATGAAACCCTCGTCGGGTCCAGCAACAGATACGCAGTATTTT. Its translation is CAMKPSSGPATDTQYF. Full variable domain (missing parts from reference TRBV2 and TRBJ2-3): EPEVTQTPSHQVTQMGQEVILRCVPISNHLYFYWYRQILGQKVEFLVSFYNNEISEKSEIFDDQFSVERPDGSNFTLKIRSTKLEDSAMYFCAMKPSSGPATDTQYFGPGTRLTVL.

A single count supports this clone. The CDR3 loop is CASSFLAGVEDTQYF. The CDR3 DNA sequence: TGTGCCAGCAGCTTCCTAGCGGGAGTGGAGGATACGCAGTATTTT. The chain links TRBV7-8 to TRBJ2-3; 10 bases are a match to TRBD2. CDR1 and CDR2 (germline): SGHVS, FQNEAQ. The CDR3 consists of 15 residues. The V and J ends lost 3 bases and 6 bases, in that order; junction bases with no gene match: 6.

The chain employs TRBV19 and TRBJ2-6; tentatively, D is TRBD2 (5 bases). Germline CDR1 LNHDA, CDR2 SQIVND (reference sequence). V lost 6 bases, J lost 1 base, and 16 bases lay in between. This CDR3 is built from 17 residues. CDR3 sequence (DNA): TGTGCCAGTAGCCGAATTCCCCCGGGATCTGGGGCCAACGTCCTGACTTTC. Encoded protein: CASSRIPPGSGANVLTF. Full variable domain (rest looked up from reference TRBV19 and TRBJ2-6): DGGITQSPKYLFRKEGQNVTLSCEQNLNHDAMYWYRQDPGQGLRLIYYSQIVNDFQKGDIAEGYSVSREKKESFPLTVTSAQKNPTAFYLCASSRIPPGSGANVLTFGAGSRLTVL.

CDR3 sequence (DNA): TGCGCCAGCAGCCACCCCATGGCGGTTCTGAACACCGGGGAGCTGTTTTTT. This encodes CASSHPMAVLNTGELFF. This chain connects TRBV4-1 to TRBJ2-2; D uncertain. There are 17 residues in the CDR3. Germline loops: CDR1 MGHRA, CDR2 YSYEKL. The V and J ends lost 3 bases and 1 base respectively, with 15 bases between them.

This clone was picked up one time. V and J are TRBV21-1 and TRBJ1-5; whether TRBD1, the table's D call, matches the DNA was not checked. TRBV21-1 is labeled a pseudogene. This CDR3 spans 16 amino acids. As DNA, the CDR3 is TGTGCCAGCAGCAAGGGGACAGATCATAGCAATCAGCCCCAGCATTTT. Translating gives CASSKGTDHSNQPQHF.

As for this clone: The sample has other DNA sequences that encode this CDR3 too. This chain connects TRBV4-3 to TRBJ1-5; a possible D gene is TRBD1 (6 bases). V shed 4 bases and J shed 3 bases, with 22 bases lying between them. The CDR3 loop spans 18 amino acids. Germline V gene data show CDR1 as LGHNA and CDR2 as YSLEER. The CDR3 here is CASSLDHYRVGLNQPQHF. CDR3 DNA: TGCGCCAGCAGCCTCGACCATTACAGGGTTGGGCTCAATCAGCCCCAGCATTTT.

This clone was picked up a small number of times. The gene calls are TRBV5-1 and TRBJ1-4; 9 nucleotides match TRBD1. CDR1 is SGHRS, CDR2 YFSETQ, per germline. There are 14 residues in the CDR3. V lost 5 bases to trimming and J lost 7 bases; unmatched junction nucleotides: 6. In DNA form, the CDR3 reads TGCGCCAGCAGAGGAGGACAGGGGTCTGAAAAACTGTTTTTT. Translation gives CASRGGQGSEKLFF.

This chain joins TRBV2 and TRBJ1-1, with 8 positions matching TRBD1. The V gene end was trimmed by 7 bases and the J gene end by 5 bases; junction bases not matched to a gene: 9. Germline-derived CDR1 and CDR2 are SNHLY and FYNNEI. The CDR3 is made up of 14 amino acids. The DNA of the CDR3 is TGTGCCAGCAACCAAGGACAGGGTCGGACTGAAGCTTTCTTT. Translated, it gives CASNQGQGRTEAFF.

The chain joins TRBV5-4 to TRBJ2-1; 11 positions match TRBD2. The V segment lost 0 bases and the J segment 4 bases; nucleotides outside the gene matches: 6. This CDR3 has 17 amino acids. Germline V gives CDR1 SGHNT, CDR2 YYREEE (reference sequence). The CDR3 coding sequence is TGTGCCAGCAGCTTGGGGCTAGCGGGGGGTACTTACAATGAGCAGTTCTTC. It specifies CASSLGLAGGTYNEQFF. Based on the CDR3 plus reference TRBV5-4 and TRBJ2-1, the full variable domain is ETGVTQSPTHLIKTRGQQVTLRCSSQSGHNTVSWYQQALGQGPQFIFQYYREEENGRGNFPPRFSGLQFPNYSSELNVNALELDDSALYLCASSLGLAGGTYNEQFFGPGTRLTVL.

V is TRBV10-2 and J is TRBJ2-2, with 10 bases that match TRBD1. Germline-derived CDR1 and CDR2 are WSHSY and SAAADI. J lost 7 bases, V lost 0 bases, and 11 bases had no gene match. The CDR3 runs 18 residues. CDR3 in amino acids: CASSESGTGDAFFGELFF. The DNA of the CDR3 is TGCGCCAGCAGTGAGTCCGGGACAGGGGACGCTTTTTTCGGGGAGCTGTTTTTT.

This clone occurred a few times. The rearrangement links TRBV4-2 to TRBJ2-1; D gene uncertain. Deletions cut 0 bases from V and 6 bases from J, with 12 bases between. CDR3 length equals 15 residues. CDR1 LGHNA and CDR2 YNFKEQ come from the germline V gene. The CDR3 sequence: CASSQDEATSNEQFF. Here the CDR3 DNA reads TGTGCCAGCAGCCAAGATGAAGCTACCTCCAATGAGCAGTTCTTC.

The J gene is TRBJ1-2, the V gene TRBV28; 7 positions agree with TRBD1. V trimming: 5 bases; J trimming: 0 bases; junction bases outside the gene matches: 12. The CDR3 totals 17 residues. The germline V gene encodes CDR1 MDHEN and CDR2 SYDVKM. CDR3 sequence (DNA): TGTGCCAGCAGTGGGATAGGACAGGTCAGGCCTAACTATGGCTACACCTTC. Protein: CASSGIGQVRPNYGYTF.